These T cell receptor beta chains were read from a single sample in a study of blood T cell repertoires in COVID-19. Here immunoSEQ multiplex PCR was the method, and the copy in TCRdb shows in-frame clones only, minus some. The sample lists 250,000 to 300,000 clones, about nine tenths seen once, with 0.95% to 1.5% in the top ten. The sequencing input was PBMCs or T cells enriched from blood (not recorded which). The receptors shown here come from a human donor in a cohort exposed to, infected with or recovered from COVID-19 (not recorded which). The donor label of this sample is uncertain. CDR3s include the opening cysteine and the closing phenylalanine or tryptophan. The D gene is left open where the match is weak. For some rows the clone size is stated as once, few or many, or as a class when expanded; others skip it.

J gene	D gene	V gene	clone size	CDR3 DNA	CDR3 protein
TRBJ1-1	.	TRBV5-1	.	TGCGCCAGCAGCCCCGGACAGTTCATGAACACTGAAGCTTTCTTT	CASSPGQFMNTEAFF
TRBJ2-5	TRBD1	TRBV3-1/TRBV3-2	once	TGTGCCAGCAGCCGACAGGGGCCCCAAGAGACCCAGTACTTC	CASSRQGPQETQYF
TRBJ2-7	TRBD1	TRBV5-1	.	TGCGCCAGCAGCCCGGGACAGGGTATCTCCTACGAGCAGTACTTC	CASSPGQGISYEQYF
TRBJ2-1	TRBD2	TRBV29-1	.	TGCAGCGTTGAGCGAACGACTAGCGGGGTCTCCTACAATGAGCAGTTCTTC	CSVERTTSGVSYNEQFF
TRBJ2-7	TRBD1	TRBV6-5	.	TGTGCCAGCAGTTACTCGGGACAGTCCTACGAGCAGTACTTC	CASSYSGQSYEQYF
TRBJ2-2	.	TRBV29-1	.	TGCAGCGCCGGGACACAAATGAACACCGGGGAGCTGTTTTTT	CSAGTQMNTGELFF
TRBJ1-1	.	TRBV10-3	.	TGTGCCATCACTGGACAGCCTAACACTGAAGCTTTCTTT	CAITGQPNTEAFF
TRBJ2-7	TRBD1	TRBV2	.	TGTGCCAGCAGTGGGAACAGGGGCCCCCTTGTAGTGTCCGAGCAGTACTTC	CASSGNRGPLVVSEQYF
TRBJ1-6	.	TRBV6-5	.	TGTGCCAGCAGTTCTCCCTCGGGGGATTCACCCCTCCACTTT	CASSSPSGDSPLHF
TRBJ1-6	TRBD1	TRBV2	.	TGTGCCAGCAGCGCTACAGGGGGCAGTTCACCCCTCCACTTT	CASSATGGSSPLHF
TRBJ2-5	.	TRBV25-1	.	TGTGCCAGCAGTGAATGGGACCCTAGCGTAGAGACCCAGTACTTC	CASSEWDPSVETQYF
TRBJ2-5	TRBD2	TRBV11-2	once	TGTGCCAGCAGCCCACCGGGACTAGCGGGTATTGGTGAGACCCAGTACTTC	CASSPPGLAGIGETQYF
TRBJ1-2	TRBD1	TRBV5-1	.	TGCGCCAGCAGCACCCGGGACAGGGACTATGGCTACACCTTC	CASSTRDRDYGYTF
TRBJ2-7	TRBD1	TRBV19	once	TGTGCCAGTAGTCCGACAGGGCCGCTCTCCTACGAGCAGTACTTC	CASSPTGPLSYEQYF
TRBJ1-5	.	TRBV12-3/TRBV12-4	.	TGTGCCAGCAGACAGGCGGATCAGCCCCAGCATTTT	CASRQADQPQHF
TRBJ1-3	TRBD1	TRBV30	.	TGTGCCTGGAGTGAGACAGGGTCGGTCGCGGACACCATATATTTT	CAWSETGSVADTIYF
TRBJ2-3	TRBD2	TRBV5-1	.	TGCGCCAGCAGCTTGAATCCAAGTGCCCCTAGCGGGGGGGCTACGACCACAGATACGCAGTATTTT	CASSLNPSAPSGGATTTDTQYF
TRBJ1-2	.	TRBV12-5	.	TGTGCTAGTGGTTGGGACAAAGGACAGACCCCGGACTATGGCTACACCTTC	CASGWDKGQTPDYGYTF
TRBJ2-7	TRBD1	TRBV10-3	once	TGTGCCATCAGTGAGACCCTGGGACAGGGACGCGCCTACGAGCAGTACTTC	CAISETLGQGRAYEQYF
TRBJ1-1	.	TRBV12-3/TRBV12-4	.	TGTGCCAGCAGTCAACAGGCCACTGAAGCTTTCTTT	CASSQQATEAFF
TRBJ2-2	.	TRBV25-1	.	TGTGCCAGCAGTGACAGGGCCGCCGGGGAGCTGTTTTTT	CASSDRAAGELFF
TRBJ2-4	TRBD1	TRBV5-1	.	TGCGCCAGCAGCTTGGGACAGGGAAAAAACATTCAGTACTTC	CASSLGQGKNIQYF
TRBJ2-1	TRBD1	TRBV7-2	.	TGTGCCAGCAGCGCCGGACAGGGAGGTCGCAATGAGCAGTTCTTC	CASSAGQGGRNEQFF
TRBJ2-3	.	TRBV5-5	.	TGTGCCAGCAGCTTGCCGGGGGGCGGGGGCACAGATACGCAGTATTTT	CASSLPGGGGTDTQYF
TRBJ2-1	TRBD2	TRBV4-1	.	TGCGCCAGCAGCCCTCGGGGGGGCAATGAGCAGTTCTTC	CASSPRGGNEQFF
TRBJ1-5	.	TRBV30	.	TGTGCCTGGAGTACCCAGGGTTATCAGCCCCAGCATTTT	CAWSTQGYQPQHF
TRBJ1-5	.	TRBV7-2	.	TGTGCCAGCGGGCTCTCTAGCAATCAGCCCCAGCATTTT	CASGLSSNQPQHF
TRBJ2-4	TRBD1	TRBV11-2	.	TGTGCCAGCAGCACACAGGGGTACGTCAAAAACATTCAGTACTTC	CASSTQGYVKNIQYF
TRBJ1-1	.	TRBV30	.	TGTGCCGGACAGCTTTCAACTGAAGCTTTCTTT	CAGQLSTEAFF
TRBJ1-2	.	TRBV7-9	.	TGTGCCAGCAGCTTCACCGCAACAGGCCGCCGGAGATACTATGGCTACACCTTC	CASSFTATGRRRYYGYTF
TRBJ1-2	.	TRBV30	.	TGTGCCTGGAGTGTATTCGCGAGCCTTAACTATGGCTACACCTTC	CAWSVFASLNYGYTF
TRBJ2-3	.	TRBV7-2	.	TGTGCCAGCAGCTTCCTTAGGGGGGGGGATACGCAGTATTTT	CASSFLRGGDTQYF
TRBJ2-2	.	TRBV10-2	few	TGCGCCAGCAGGTACAGGGACGGCGGGGAGCTGTTTTTT	CASRYRDGGELFF
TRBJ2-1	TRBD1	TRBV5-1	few	TGCGCCAGCAGCCGGACAGGGGGGAATGAGCAGTTCTTC	CASSRTGGNEQFF
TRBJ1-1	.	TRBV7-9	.	TGTGCCAGCAGCTTGGGTAGTCAGGGAAGCAATGAAGCTTTCTTT	CASSLGSQGSNEAFF
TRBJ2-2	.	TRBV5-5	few	TGTGCCAGCAGCTTTAGGAACAGGCTCCCCCCGAACACCGGGGAGCTGTTTTTT	CASSFRNRLPPNTGELFF
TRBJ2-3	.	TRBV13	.	TGTGCCAGCAGCCGCCGACAGGAGATCACAGATACGCAGTATTTT	CASSRRQEITDTQYF
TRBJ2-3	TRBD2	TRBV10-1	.	TGCGCCAGCACCGGGGGGTCCAACACAGATACGCAGTATTTT	CASTGGSNTDTQYF
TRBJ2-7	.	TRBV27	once	TGTGCCAGCAGTTTATTCACAGGGAACGAGCAGTACTTC	CASSLFTGNEQYF
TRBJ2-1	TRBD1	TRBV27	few	TGTGCCAGCACCCCGGGACAGAGCTCCTACAATGAGCAGTTCTTC	CASTPGQSSYNEQFF
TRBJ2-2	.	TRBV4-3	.	TGCGCCAGCAGCCAAGGCCTAGGTACCAGCACCGGGGAGCTGTTTTTT	CASSQGLGTSTGELFF
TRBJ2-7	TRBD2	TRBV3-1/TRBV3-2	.	TGTGCCAGCAGCGGCTCACGGGGGGGGCGCGACTACGAGCAGTACTTC	CASSGSRGGRDYEQYF
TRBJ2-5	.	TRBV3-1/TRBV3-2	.	TGTGCCAGCAGCCAACTAACAGCCCCCGGTGCAAGATACCAAGAGACCCAGTACTTC	CASSQLTAPGARYQETQYF
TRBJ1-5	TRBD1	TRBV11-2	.	TGTGCCAGCTCTCTAGAGGGGGCAACTCATCAGCCCCAGCATTTT	CASSLEGATHQPQHF
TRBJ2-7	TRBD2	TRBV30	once	TGTGCCTGGAGTGTTGGCGGACTAGCCTCACGGGAGCAGTACTTC	CAWSVGGLASREQYF
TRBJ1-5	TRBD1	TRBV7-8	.	TGTGCCAGCAGCGAACTAGGGTACAGGGACAGAGGGGGCAATCAGCCCCAGCATTTT	CASSELGYRDRGGNQPQHF
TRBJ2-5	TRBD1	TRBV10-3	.	TGTGCCATCAGTGGGACAGGGGAGACCCAGTACTTC	CAISGTGETQYF
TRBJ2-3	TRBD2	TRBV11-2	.	TGTGCCAGCACGCAACTAGCGGGGGGAGATACGCAGTATTTT	CASTQLAGGDTQYF
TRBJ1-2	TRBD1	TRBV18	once	TGTGCCAGCTCACCTCCCGGGACAGTGGTTAGGCGGGGCTACACCTTC	CASSPPGTVVRRGYTF
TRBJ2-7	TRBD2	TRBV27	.	TGTGCCAGCAGCGGACTAGCGAGCTACGAGCAGTACTTC	CASSGLASYEQYF
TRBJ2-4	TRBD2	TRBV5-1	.	TGCGCCAGCAGCAGAGGGACTAGCGCTCAGGGAAACATTCAGTACTTC	CASSRGTSAQGNIQYF